This is a list of T cell receptor beta chains from one sample in a study of blood T cell repertoires in COVID-19. Using immunoSEQ multiplex PCR, the repertoire was profiled, and TCRdb retains in-frame clones only, with some absent. The data contain under 250,000 clones, 80% to 90% of them seen just once; the ten biggest clones take up 9.5% to 13%. Sequencing used peripheral blood. These receptors all stem from a man between 45 and 60 years old with COVID-19, enrolled during active disease. The CDR3 runs from the conserved cysteine through the conserved F or W. A D gene is named only where the DNA matches it firmly. Clone size, where shown, is once, few, many, or a class for clones that have expanded.

D	J	V	size	CDR3	DNA
TRBD2	TRBJ2-7	TRBV28	-	CASSYPSGGSYEQYF	TGTGCCAGCAGCTATCCTAGCGGGGGTTCCTACGAGCAGTACTTC
-	TRBJ2-7	TRBV19	-	CASSTGQSPSYEQYF	TGTGCCAGTAGTACAGGACAGTCGCCCTCCTACGAGCAGTACTTC
-	TRBJ2-1	TRBV6-5	-	CASSYSRYNEQFF	TGTGCCAGCAGTTACTCGCGTTACAATGAGCAGTTCTTC
TRBD1	TRBJ1-4	TRBV7-8	-	CASSLASRDRAREKLFF	TGTGCCAGCAGCTTAGCTTCTAGGGACAGGGCCCGGGAAAAACTGTTTTTT
TRBD1	TRBJ2-7	TRBV18	-	CASSPGTGGHNEQYF	TGTGCCAGCTCACCAGGGACAGGGGGCCATAACGAGCAGTACTTC
-	TRBJ2-1	TRBV7-3	-	CASSPRAGYNEQFF	TGTGCCAGCAGTCCCCGTGCGGGTTACAATGAGCAGTTCTTC
-	TRBJ1-4	TRBV28	-	CASSPIQENEKLFF	TGTGCCAGCAGTCCCATACAGGAAAATGAAAAACTGTTTTTT
TRBD2	TRBJ2-3	TRBV6-2/TRBV6-3	-	CASSLTTGTSRYTDTQYF	TGTGCCAGCAGTTTAACCACCGGGACTAGCAGATACACAGATACGCAGTATTTT
TRBD1	TRBJ1-5	TRBV7-2	-	CASSWTGFNQPQHF	TGTGCCAGCAGCTGGACAGGTTTTAATCAGCCCCAGCATTTT
-	TRBJ2-1	TRBV6-5	-	CASSYRDTQYNEQFF	TGTGCCAGCAGCTACCGGGACACACAGTACAATGAGCAGTTCTTC
TRBD1	TRBJ2-2	TRBV18	few	CASSPLRDRVGNTGELFF	TGTGCCAGCTCACCCCTCCGGGACAGGGTCGGGAACACCGGGGAGCTGTTTTTT
TRBD2	TRBJ2-5	TRBV18	-	CASSPPGTSGGETQYF	TGTGCCAGCTCACCACCCGGGACTAGCGGGGGAGAGACCCAGTACTTC
-	TRBJ2-7	TRBV27	-	CASSKQGPDYYEQYF	TGTGCCAGCAGTAAACAGGGACCAGATTACTACGAGCAGTACTTC
TRBD2	TRBJ2-3	TRBV7-2	-	CASSTKLAGGGDTQYF	TGTGCCAGCAGCACCAAACTAGCGGGGGGTGGAGATACGCAGTATTTT
-	TRBJ1-4	TRBV5-1	-	CASSPDTEKLFF	TGCGCCAGCAGCCCGGACACCGAAAAACTGTTTTTT
TRBD1	TRBJ1-5	TRBV5-5	-	CASSLRDSPYSNQPQHF	TGTGCCAGCAGCTTAAGGGACAGTCCTTATAGCAATCAGCCCCAGCATTTT
TRBD2	TRBJ2-7	TRBV7-9	-	CASSKTSGRAYEDEQYF	TGTGCCAGCAGCAAGACTAGCGGGAGGGCCTATGAGGACGAGCAGTACTTC
-	TRBJ1-5	TRBV19	-	CASSPLVDQPQHF	TGTGCCAGTAGTCCCTTAGTGGATCAGCCCCAGCATTTT